Following are 6 T cell receptor beta chains from one sample sequenced in a study of vaccination and CD4 T cells after COVID-19 (dated by TCRdb to the early 2020s). Library preparation employed PCR. For sequencing, an Illumina iSeq 100 was employed. TCR sequencing of DNA from cultured CD4+ T cells used the Oncomine TCR Beta short-read assay at the Johns Hopkins FTIC core. Starting from the raw public reads, TCRdb applied fastp trimming at Q25, assembled clones with MiXCR and retained in-frame beta chains. Every CDR3 protein is listed once, alongside the most common genes and DNA of its rows. This sample has 10,000 or so distinct CDR3 sequences in its table, and about 27% of those were observed once. The ten largest clones add up to more than 45% of the sample. Their recognized antigens are unknown. Sample treatment or condition, as interpreted from the label and publication: approximately nine-day PBMC culture with coronavirus spike peptide pools or control peptides (ViraFEST assay).

The sequences come from CD4+ T cells from blood, cultured in vitro, collected before SARS-CoV-2 vaccination. The receptors were sampled from a human donor who received a COVID-19 vaccine.

This clonotype was recorded a few times. The chain couples TRBV4-2 to TRBJ2-7; D is unclear. Trimming left V 0 bases short and J 0 bases short, with 3 bases between. This CDR3 has 13 amino acids. CDR1 is LGHNA, CDR2 YNFKEQ, per germline. Here the CDR3 reads CASSQDNSYEQYF. In DNA form, the CDR3 reads TGTGCCAGCAGCCAAGACAACTCCTACGAGCAGTACTTC.

Here the CDR3 DNA reads TGTGCCAGCAGTGAGAACGGGCTGAGTAATGAAAAACTGTTTTTT. As protein: CASSENGLSNEKLFF. V usage is TRBV2 and J usage is TRBJ1-4; D unclear. Germline loops: CDR1 SNHLY, CDR2 FYNNEI. V was shortened by 3 bases and J by 4 bases, with 12 bases between the two germline ends. CDR3 length equals 15 residues.

The chain links TRBV12-3 or TRBV12-4 to TRBJ2-2; D remains unclear. CDR3 length equals 13 residues. V was trimmed by 7 bases and J by 1 base, leaving 7 bases between them. The CDR3 loop is CASNGLNTGELFF. DNA for the CDR3: TGTGCCAGCAACGGCCTGAACACCGGGGAGCTGTTTTTT.

CDR3 nucleotides: TGTGCCAGCAGATCTACACATTCCTACGAGCAGTACTTC. It specifies CASRSTHSYEQYF. The genes are TRBV6-1 and TRBJ2-7, with D unclear. The CDR3 runs to 13 residues. Germline loops: CDR1 MNHNS, CDR2 SASEGT. Trimming took off 6 bases at V and 1 base at J, with 10 bases between the two ends.

CDR3 nucleotides: TGTGCCAGTAACCCCGACACCGACGCCTACGAGCAGTACTTC. Its translation is CASNPDTDAYEQYF. The V and J genes are TRBV19 and TRBJ2-7; no definite D call. CDR1 and CDR2 (germline): LNHDA, SQIVND (reference sequence). The CDR3 has 14 residues. Deletions cut 7 bases from V and 2 bases from J, with 15 bases between.

J is TRBJ1-4 and V is TRBV19, with D perhaps TRBD1 (5 bases). The V end lost 3 bases, the J end lost 6 bases, and 8 bases lay between the germline ends. Per germline, CDR1 LNHDA and CDR2 SQIVND (reference sequence). The CDR3 contains 13 residues. CDR3 amino acids: CASSIARDEKLFF. CDR3 in DNA: TGTGCCAGTAGTATCGCCAGGGATGAAAAACTGTTTTTT.